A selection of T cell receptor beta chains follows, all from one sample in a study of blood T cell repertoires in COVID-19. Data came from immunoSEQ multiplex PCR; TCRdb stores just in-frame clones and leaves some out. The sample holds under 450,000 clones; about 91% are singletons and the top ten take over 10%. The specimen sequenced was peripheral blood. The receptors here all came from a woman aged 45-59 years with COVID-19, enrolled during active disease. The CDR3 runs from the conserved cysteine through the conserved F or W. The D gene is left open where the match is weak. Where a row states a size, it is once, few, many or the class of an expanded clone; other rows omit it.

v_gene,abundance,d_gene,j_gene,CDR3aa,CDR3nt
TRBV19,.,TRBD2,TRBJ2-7,CASSISSGVLYEQYF,TGTGCCAGTAGTATCTCTAGCGGGGTACTCTACGAGCAGTACTTC
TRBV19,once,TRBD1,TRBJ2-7,CATARTGRREQYF,TGTGCCACCGCTAGGACAGGGCGTAGGGAGCAGTACTTC
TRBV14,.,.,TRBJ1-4,CASSQEGDGSYEKLFF,TGTGCCAGCAGCCAAGAAGGAGACGGAAGTTATGAAAAACTGTTTTTT
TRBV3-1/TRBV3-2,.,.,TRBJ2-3,CASSPLGAGADTQYF,TGTGCCAGCAGCCCCCTGGGAGCGGGCGCAGATACGCAGTATTTT
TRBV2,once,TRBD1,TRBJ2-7,CASSDRISYEQYF,TGTGCCAGCTCGGACAGGATCTCCTACGAGCAGTACTTC
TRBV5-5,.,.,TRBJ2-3,CASSSIGTITDTQYF,TGTGCCAGCAGCTCAATCGGGACAATCACAGATACGCAGTATTTT
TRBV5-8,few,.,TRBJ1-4,CASSLTDSNEKLFF,TGTGCCAGCAGCTTGACGGACAGTAATGAAAAACTGTTTTTT
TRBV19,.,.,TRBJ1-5,CASSAKQTFSNQPQHF,TGTGCCAGTAGTGCGAAACAGACGTTCAGCAATCAGCCCCAGCATTTT
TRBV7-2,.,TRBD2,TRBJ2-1,CASSLASGAPYNEQFF,TGTGCCAGCAGCTTAGCTAGCGGGGCCCCCTACAATGAGCAGTTCTTC
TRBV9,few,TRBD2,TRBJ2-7,CASSRLADPSYEQYF,TGTGCCAGCAGCAGACTAGCGGACCCTTCCTACGAGCAGTACTTC
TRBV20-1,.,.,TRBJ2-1,CSARLREQFF,TGCAGTGCTAGGTTGCGTGAGCAGTTCTTC
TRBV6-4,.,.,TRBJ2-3,CASSDSGGDTQYF,TGTGCCAGCAGTGACTCGGGGGGAGATACGCAGTATTTT
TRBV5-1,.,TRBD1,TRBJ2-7,CASSLLGTGGSYEQYF,TGCGCCAGCAGCTTGCTAGGGACAGGGGGTTCCTACGAGCAGTACTTC
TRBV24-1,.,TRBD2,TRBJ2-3,CATSDPRAGLGSGGPTDTQYF,TGTGCCACCAGTGATCCCCGGGCTGGCCTAGGTAGCGGGGGCCCCACAGATACGCAGTATTTT
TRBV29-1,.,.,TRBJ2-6,CSAEIGPDRGSGANVLTF,TGCAGCGCTGAAATCGGGCCTGACCGGGGATCTGGGGCCAACGTCCTGACTTTC
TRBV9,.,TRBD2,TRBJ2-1,CASSVPTSGGLESSYNEQFF,TGTGCCAGCAGCGTACCAACTAGCGGGGGGCTAGAGAGCTCCTACAATGAGCAGTTCTTC
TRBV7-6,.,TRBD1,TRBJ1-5,CASSFGTGGGQPQHF,TGTGCCAGCAGCTTCGGGACAGGGGGAGGTCAGCCCCAGCATTTT
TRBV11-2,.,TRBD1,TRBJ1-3,CASSLGTGAGNTIYF,TGTGCCAGCAGCTTAGGCACAGGGGCAGGAAACACCATATATTTT
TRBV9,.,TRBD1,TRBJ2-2,CASSSGGRGPGELFF,TGTGCCAGCAGCTCAGGGGGCCGGGGGCCCGGGGAGCTGTTTTTT
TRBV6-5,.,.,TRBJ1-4,CASSWGGREKLFF,TGTGCCAGCAGTTGGGGGGGCAGGGAAAAACTGTTTTTT
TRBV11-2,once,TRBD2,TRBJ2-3,CASSLDGRGTDTQYF,TGTGCCAGCAGCTTAGATGGGAGGGGCACAGATACGCAGTATTTT
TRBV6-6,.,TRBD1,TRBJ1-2,CASRPTGWDDGYTF,TGTGCCAGCAGGCCGACAGGGTGGGACGATGGCTACACCTTC
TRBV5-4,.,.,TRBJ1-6,CASSSSGTENSPLHF,TGTGCCAGCAGCTCTTCAGGGACTGAAAATTCACCCCTCCACTTT
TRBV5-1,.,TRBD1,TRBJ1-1,CASTQGGADEAFF,TGCGCCAGCACCCAAGGGGGCGCGGATGAAGCTTTCTTT
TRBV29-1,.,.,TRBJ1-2,CSVESLTGDGYTF,TGCAGCGTTGAAAGTTTGACGGGTGATGGCTACACCTTC
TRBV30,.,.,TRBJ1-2,CAWSLSRDYGYTF,TGTGCCTGGAGTCTTTCCCGAGACTATGGCTACACCTTC
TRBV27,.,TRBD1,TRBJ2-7,CASSLDRGKNEQYF,TGTGCCAGCAGTTTGGACAGGGGGAAAAACGAGCAGTACTTC
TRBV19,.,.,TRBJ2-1,CASSISASSSYNEQFF,TGTGCCAGTAGTATTTCCGCCTCTAGCTCCTACAATGAGCAGTTCTTC
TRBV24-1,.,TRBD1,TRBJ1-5,CATSETGYQPQHF,TGTGCCACCAGTGAGACAGGGTATCAGCCCCAGCATTTT
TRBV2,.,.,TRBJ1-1,CASSGGTEAFF,TGTGCCAGCTCGGGGGGTACTGAAGCTTTCTTT
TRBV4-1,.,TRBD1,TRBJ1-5,CASSQGQGGQPQHF,TGCGCCAGCAGCCAAGGACAGGGGGGACAGCCCCAGCATTTT
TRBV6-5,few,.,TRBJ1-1,CASRAGHTEAFF,TGTGCCAGCAGGGCGGGACACACTGAAGCTTTCTTT
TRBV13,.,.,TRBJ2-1,CASSRGEGNEQFF,TGTGCCAGCAGCAGGGGGGAGGGCAATGAGCAGTTCTTC
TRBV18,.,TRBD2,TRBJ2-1,CASSPGTSGYNEQFF,TGTGCCAGCTCTCCAGGGACTAGCGGATACAATGAGCAGTTCTTC
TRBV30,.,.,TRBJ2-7,CAWRPDWGGEQYF,TGTGCCTGGAGACCCGACTGGGGAGGCGAGCAGTACTTC
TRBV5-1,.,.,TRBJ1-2,CASSGRNYGYTF,TGCGCCAGCAGCGGTCGGAACTATGGCTACACCTTC
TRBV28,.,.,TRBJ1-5,CASSRTSGNQPQHF,TGTGCCAGCAGTCGGACTAGCGGCAATCAGCCCCAGCATTTT
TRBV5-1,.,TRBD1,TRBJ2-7,CASSQAGTGGYEQYF,TGCGCCAGCAGCCAGGCAGGGACAGGGGGCTACGAGCAGTACTTC
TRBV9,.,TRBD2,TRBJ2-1,CASSVGAGDYNEQFF,TGTGCCAGCAGCGTAGGGGCGGGGGACTACAATGAGCAGTTCTTC
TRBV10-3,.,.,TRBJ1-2,CAISESQLGSNYGYTF,TGTGCCATCAGTGAGTCCCAGCTGGGCTCTAACTATGGCTACACCTTC
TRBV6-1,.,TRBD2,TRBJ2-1,CASSEAGTRHEQFF,TGTGCCAGCAGTGAAGCGGGGACTAGGCATGAGCAGTTCTTC
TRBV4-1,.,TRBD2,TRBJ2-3,CASSQGGGGRDTQYF,TGCGCCAGCAGCCAAGGGGGCGGGGGACGAGATACGCAGTATTTT
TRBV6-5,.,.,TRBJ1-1,CASRGAGGTEAFF,TGTGCCAGCAGAGGTGCGGGAGGTACTGAAGCTTTCTTT
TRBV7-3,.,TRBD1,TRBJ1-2,CASSFGSRDRANYGYTF,TGTGCCAGCAGCTTTGGGTCGAGGGACAGGGCGAACTATGGCTACACCTTC
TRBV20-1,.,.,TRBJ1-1,CSASGGNTEAFF,TGCAGTGCTAGTGGGGGCAACACTGAAGCTTTCTTT